This paragraph reports one T cell receptor (beta chain). Sequencing was performed with immunoSEQ multiplex PCR; in TCRdb, only in-frame clones are kept and a portion is missing. The sample has 76,000 or so clones; 85% to 90% are singletons. The data were taken from a study of OX40 agonist ivuxolimab in advanced cancers. For the study at large: Ivuxolimab, an antibody acting as an agonist of OX40 (CD134), was used to treat patients. The eligibility criteria allowed prior anti-PD-1, anti-PD-L1 or anti-CTLA-4 therapy, and approximately 40% had some.

V was cut by 1 base and J by 7 bases, with 11 bases left in between. This CDR3 has 14 residues. Germline loops: CDR1 SGHVS, CDR2 FQNEAQ. Sampling times: baseline, cycle 4 day 1, cycle 7 day 1. The receptor was isolated from an adult with an advanced solid tumor such as melanoma, head and neck, liver or kidney cancer. The source material was CD4+ or CD8+ T cells sorted from blood, sampled in a trial of the OX40 agonist ivuxolimab. The chain links TRBV7-8 to TRBJ1-5; D gene uncertain. CDR3 protein: CASSLGAGGQPQHF. CDR3 sequence (DNA): TGTGCCAGCAGCTTAGGAGCGGGTGGGCAGCCCCAGCATTTT.